This TCR beta chain was observed in a study of glioma-infiltrating T cells. Study results and limitations: Gliomas, especially low-grade, showed above-expected tissue-blood divergence; non-neoplastic patients showed below.

Comments on this clonotype: The antigen is unknown.

The iRepertoire nested amplicon-rescue multiplex PCR amplified TCR alpha and beta CDR3s from RNA. TCRdb processed the multiplex PCR reads anew with MiXCR; each CDR3 protein has one entry. The data show about 140,000 distinct CDR3 sequences, 39% seen once. Trimming took off 8 bases at V and 7 bases at J, with 15 bases between the two ends. This CDR3 has 12 amino acids. Looked up from germline, CDR1 is MNHEY and CDR2 is SVGEGT. Sequencing used glioma tissue, nonneoplastic brain tissue, or PBMCs (not recorded which). The chain is built from TRBV6-2 or TRBV6-3 and TRBJ2-7; a weak D match, TRBD2 (7 bases). This clonotype originated in a human donor with low-grade glioma or glioblastoma, undergoing nonglioma brain surgery, or in good health (not recorded which). This CDR3 is CASGGANHEQYF. The CDR3 DNA is TGTGCCAGCGGGGGGGCCAACCATGAGCAGTACTTC.